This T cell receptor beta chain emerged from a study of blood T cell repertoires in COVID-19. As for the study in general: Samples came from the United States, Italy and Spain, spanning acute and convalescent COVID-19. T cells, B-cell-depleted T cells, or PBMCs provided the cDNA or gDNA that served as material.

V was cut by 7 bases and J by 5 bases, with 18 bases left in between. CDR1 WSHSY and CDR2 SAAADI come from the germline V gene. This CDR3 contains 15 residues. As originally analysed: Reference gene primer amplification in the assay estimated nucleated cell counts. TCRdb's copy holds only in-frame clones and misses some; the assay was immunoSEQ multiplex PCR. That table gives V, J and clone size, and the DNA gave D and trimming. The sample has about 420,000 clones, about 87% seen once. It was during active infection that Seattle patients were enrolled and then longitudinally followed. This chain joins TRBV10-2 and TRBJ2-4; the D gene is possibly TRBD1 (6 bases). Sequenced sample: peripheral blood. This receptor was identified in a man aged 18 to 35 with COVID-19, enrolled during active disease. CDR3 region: CASTGLGAPQNIQYF. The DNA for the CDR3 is TGCGCCAGCACGGGTCTGGGGGCCCCCCAAAACATTCAGTACTTC.